This entry lists 10 T cell receptor beta chains sequenced from one sample in a study of T cell responses to AZD1222 COVID-19 vaccine. Libraries were prepared by immunoSEQ multiplex PCR; TCRdb keeps only in-frame clonotypes and omits some of them. The sample contains roughly 140,000 clones, 91% of which appear only once. The sequenced sample was peripheral blood, obtained on day 0 of AZD1222 vaccination. The receptors were gathered from an adult in good health.

The rearrangement uses TRBV14 and TRBJ2-5; weak D call: TRBD2 (6 bases). Germline CDR1 is SGHDN and CDR2 is FVKESK. V lost 1 base to trimming and J lost 5 bases, with 8 bases between them. The length of the CDR3 is 13 residues. The CDR3 sequence is CASSQAGRETQYF. CDR3 DNA: TGTGCCAGCAGCCAAGCGGGGAGGGAGACCCAGTACTTC. Supplemented by reference TRBV14 and TRBJ2-5, the full variable domain reads EAGVTQFPSHSVIEKGQTVTLRCDPISGHDNLYWYRRVMGKEIKFLLHFVKESKQDESGMPNNRFLAERTGGTYSTLKVQPAELEDSGVYFCASSQAGRETQYFGPGTRLLVL.

The chain carries TRBV10-2 and TRBJ1-1; D not certain. Germline assignment: CDR1 WSHSY and CDR2 SAAADI. With 7 bases removed from V and 1 base from J, the gap between germline ends came to 7 bases. This CDR3 is built from 12 residues. CDR3 coding DNA: TGCGCCAGCATCCTGGGGAACACTGAAGCTTTCTTT. This codes for CASILGNTEAFF.

The count of this clone is one. This CDR3 reads CSVEDPFWAGELFF. The CDR3 nucleotides read TGCAGCGTTGAAGATCCCTTTTGGGCCGGGGAGCTGTTTTTT. The chain joins TRBV29-1 to TRBJ2-2, with D uncertain. The V end was cut by 0 bases, the J end by 6 bases, with 11 bases between. The CDR3 spans 14 residues. Germline CDR1 and CDR2: SQVTM and ANQGSEA.

The CDR3 sequence is CASRLASSNQPQHF. The CDR3 nucleotides are TGTGCCAGCAGACTAGCCAGTAGCAATCAGCCCCAGCATTTT. The chain carries TRBV28 and TRBJ1-5; no clear D. This CDR3 contains 14 residues. CDR1 is MDHEN and CDR2 is SYDVKM in the germline V gene. V was clipped by 6 bases and J by 0 bases, with 9 bases between them.

The chain employs TRBV18 and TRBJ1-2, with TRBD1 as a possible D gene (5 bases). Trimming left V 2 bases short and J 6 bases short, with 19 bases between. Germline CDR1 is KGHSH and CDR2 is LQKENI. The CDR3 is 16 residues long. CDR3 amino acids: CASSPIADRNRHGYTF. In DNA, the CDR3 is TGTGCCAGCTCACCAATAGCCGACAGAAACAGGCATGGCTACACCTTC.

The J gene is TRBJ2-1, the V gene TRBV6-2 or TRBV6-3; TRBD2 aligns across 9 bases. The germline gives CDR1 MNHEY, CDR2 SVGEGT. The CDR3 contains 18 residues. V lost 6 bases and J lost 1; bases outside the gene matches: 13. In DNA form, the CDR3 reads TGTGCCAGCAGCGCCCTAGGGGCTAGCGGGGTTTCCTACAATGAGCAGTTCTTC. It translates to CASSALGASGVSYNEQFF.

The chain carries TRBV9 and TRBJ2-1; D gene uncertain. Germline CDR1 SGDLS, CDR2 YYNGEE. V lost 4 bases, J lost 6 bases, and 17 bases lay in between. The CDR3 loop spans 15 amino acids. The CDR3: CASSQPPGRLNEQFF. The CDR3 DNA is TGTGCCAGCAGCCAACCACCGGGTAGACTCAATGAGCAGTTCTTC.

In its sample, this clone was seen once. The rearrangement joins TRBV21-1 to TRBJ1-2; the D call TRBD1 from the table was never checked on the DNA. TRBV21-1 is noted as a pseudogene. CDR3 size: 16 residues. Here the CDR3 reads CASSRVTGFPNYGYTF. The CDR3 coding sequence is TGTGCCAGCAGCAGGGTAACAGGGTTCCCTAACTATGGCTACACCTTC.

The V call is TRBV7-9, the J call TRBJ2-7; TRBD2 matches at 11 bases. Germline V gene data show CDR1 as SEHNR and CDR2 as FQNEAQ (reference sequence). Trimming took 5 bases from V and 4 from J; bases not matched to a gene: 7. This CDR3 comprises 15 residues. CDR3 coding DNA: TGTGCCAGCAGCCCCTCCTTAGCGGGAGGGTACGAGCAGTACTTC. Its translation: CASSPSLAGGYEQYF.

This rearrangement joins TRBV7-9 to TRBJ2-5; D is perhaps TRBD2 (5 bases). Germline V gives CDR1 SEHNR, CDR2 FQNEAQ (reference sequence). The V end lost 1 base, the J end lost 0 bases, and 9 bases lay between the germline ends. There are 15 residues in the CDR3. In nucleotides, the CDR3 is TGTGCCAGCAGCTTAGGGGGAGCTTACCAAGAGACCCAGTACTTC. Amino acids: CASSLGGAYQETQYF.